This paragraph reports one T cell receptor (beta chain). This clonotype was seen at least ten times. The antigen it binds to is not known. No base qualities exist here, and no much larger clone lies one base off it. The axillary draining lymph nodes of breast cancer patients were the source of the lymph node samples. The CDR3, from cysteine to phenylalanine, totals 13 residues. Only the CDR3 DNA is retained, 39 bases long and in frame from the first base. The germline V gene gives CDR1 as MDHEN and CDR2 as SYDVKM. V and J lose 5 bases and 8 bases, and a span of 13 bases separates them. This sample was included in a study of breast tumors, draining lymph nodes, adjacent tissues (dated by TCRdb to the mid-2010s). Background on the whole study: TCR beta repertoires were compared across tumor, adjacent nontumor tissue and axillary lymph nodes obtained from breast cancer patients. The study was designed to assess the relationships and possible T-cell exchange between tumor, surrounding tissue and draining lymph node repertoires in human breast cancer.

TCRdb shows the sequencer as Illumina HiSeq 2000. TCR beta chain libraries were generated by multiplex PCR amplification. High-throughput sequencing was used to analyze the amplified TCR beta chain products. TCRdb applied fastp at Q25 and MiXCR to the public reads, then kept only in-frame beta chains. Entries that share a CDR3 protein sequence are merged under the most common genes and DNA. In this sample the table shows about 140,000 distinct CDR3 sequences, roughly 33% of which occur a single time. Of the sample, 2% to 2.5% is held by the ten largest clones. The investigation overall reported the following: The data were considered consistent with the idea that most tumor T cells come from the lymph node and then expand in tumor tissue. The study presented the conclusion that tumor T cells originate in lymph nodes as consistent with a hypothesis, not as something directly demonstrated. T-cell repertoire diversity in tumors was found to be lower than in lymph nodes but higher than in nontumor tissue, and preferential V and J gene usage was observed. Tumor and nontumor tissue repertoires were significantly more similar in luminal-like than in basal-like breast cancer.

Recombination linked TRBV28 to TRBJ1-5; tentative D gene TRBD1, with 5 bases matching. Sequenced sample: axillary lymph node tissue. The TCR sequence derives from a female donor with breast cancer. Some clones in this sample may be carry-over from other donors' samples. The bases are TGTGCCAGCAGTCTCGGCGGGGCGAAGCCCCAGCATTTT. This sequence encodes CASSLGGAKPQHF.